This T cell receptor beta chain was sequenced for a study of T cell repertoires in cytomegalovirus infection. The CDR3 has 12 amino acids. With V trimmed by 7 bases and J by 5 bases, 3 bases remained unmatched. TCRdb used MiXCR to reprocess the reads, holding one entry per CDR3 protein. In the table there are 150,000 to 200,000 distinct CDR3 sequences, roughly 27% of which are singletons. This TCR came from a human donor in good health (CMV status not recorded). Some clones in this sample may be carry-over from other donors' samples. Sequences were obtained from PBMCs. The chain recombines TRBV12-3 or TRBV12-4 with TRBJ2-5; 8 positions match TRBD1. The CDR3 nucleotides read TGTGCCAGCACCAGGACAGGGGAGACCCAGTACTTC. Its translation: CASTRTGETQYF.